This section outlines one T cell receptor (beta chain) sequence together with its context. The sample belongs to a study of CD8 T cells in Susac syndrome. The RNA input was roughly 0.45 to 1 ug, and it was reverse transcribed with random hexamers. Via MiXCR, TCRdb re-called the immunoSEQ multiplex PCR reads, giving one row per CDR3 protein. The profile shows approximately 94,000 distinct CDR3 sequences, approximately 95% of them singletons. V lost 5 bases and J lost 0, with 17 bases in between. Germline V CDR1 and CDR2: SGHTA, FQGNSA. The CDR3 runs 17 residues. This chain uses TRBV7-2 with TRBJ2-1; weak D call: TRBD2 (6 bases). The sample comprised CD8+ T cells from PBMCs. The source of this sequence is a human donor with Susac syndrome. In DNA form, the CDR3 reads TGTGCCAGCAGCAGGCCGGGACTCAAGAGCTCCTACAATGAGCAGTTCTTC. This gives the protein CASSRPGLKSSYNEQFF.